These 27 T cell receptor beta chains were all obtained from the same sample, sequenced in a study of cytomegalovirus exposure and HLA in healthy donors (dated by TCRdb to about 2017). Preparation of the library involved the immunoSEQ multiplex PCR assay. A mixture of 60 forward primers for TCR Vbeta segments and 13 reverse primers for TCR Jbeta segments was used in the multiplex PCR. TCRdb obtained this table from immuneACCESS and retained in-frame rearrangements with V and J assigned. These tables miss some clones; where compared with another copy, unresolved V genes account for less than half of the shortfall, and the remainder is unexplained. The sample has 80,000 or so clones on record, about 9.4% of them singletons. The ten biggest clones cover approximately 23% of the sample. Sequencing was done on a sample of PBMCs. These TCRs come from a man aged 55 to 70 in good health and CMV-seropositive.

This clone turned up a few times. The chain couples TRBV5-4 to TRBJ2-3; 8 nucleotides agree with TRBD1. V shed 4 bases, J shed 7 bases, and the junction held 20 bases outside the gene matches. This CDR3 has 18 residues. From germline, CDR1 is SGHNT and CDR2 YYREEE (reference sequence). DNA of the CDR3: TGTGCCAGCAGCCCCCAGGGGGCCGGAGCTTCGGCGGGATATACGCAGTATTTT. Translating it yields CASSPQGAGASAGYTQYF.

The chain joins TRBV4-1 to TRBJ2-7; 9 nucleotides match TRBD1. Unmatched junction bases numbered 5, after V lost 4 bases and J lost 7 bases. Germline V gene lookup returns CDR1 MGHRA and CDR2 YSYEKL. The CDR3 loop spans 13 amino acids. As DNA, the CDR3 is TGCGCCAGCAGCCTGGGACAGGGCGGGGAGCAGTACTTC. It translates to CASSLGQGGEQYF.

V gene TRBV30 combines with J gene TRBJ2-7; TRBD1 is a possible D gene (6 bases). Between the trimmed V and J ends, which lost 5 bases and 6 bases, there was a span of 11 bases. The CDR3 sequence is 11 residues long. Germline V gene data show CDR1 as GTSNPN and CDR2 as SVGIG (reference sequence). CDR3 amino acids: CAWSGAPEQYF. CDR3 nucleotides: TGTGCCTGGTCAGGGGCCCCCGAGCAGTACTTC. Supplemented by reference TRBV30 and TRBJ2-7, the full variable domain reads SQTIHQWPATLVQPVGSPLSLECTVEGTSNPNLYWYRQAAGRGLQLLFYSVGIGQISSEVPQNLSASRPQDRQFILSSKKLLLSDSGFYLCAWSGAPEQYFGPGTRLTVT.

This clone was found a few times. The gene calls are TRBV6-5 and TRBJ2-5; D might be TRBD2 (6 bases). Trimming left V 6 bases short and J 5 bases short, with 16 bases between. The length of the CDR3 is 14 residues. Germline V gene sequence: CDR1 MNHEY, CDR2 SVGAGI. CDR3 region: CASSRGGMTETQYF. The CDR3 DNA follows: TGTGCCAGCAGCCGTGGCGGGATGACGGAGACCCAGTACTTC.

This clone was found a few times. The chain uses TRBV7-9 and TRBJ2-2, with 7 bases fitting TRBD1. V trimming: 0 bases; J trimming: 5 bases; junction bases outside the gene matches: 12. This CDR3 has 18 residues. Germline values: CDR1 SEHNR, CDR2 FQNEAQ (reference sequence). The CDR3 nucleotides read TGTGCCAGCAGCTTAGCGTTCTATCCAGGGGGAAGGACCGGGGAGCTGTTTTTT. This gives the protein CASSLAFYPGGRTGELFF.

The chain has TRBV2 and TRBJ1-4; 7 bases align to TRBD1. CDR3 length: 15 amino acids. V shed 4 bases, J shed 0 bases, and the junction held 2 bases outside the gene matches. From germline, CDR1 is SNHLY and CDR2 FYNNEI. CDR3 amino acids: CASSARGATNEKLFF. The DNA of the CDR3 is TGTGCCAGCAGTGCCAGGGGGGCAACTAATGAAAAACTGTTTTTT.

This clone came up a few times. V usage is TRBV10-3 and J usage is TRBJ2-7; 7 positions match TRBD2. Germline assignment: CDR1 ENHRY and CDR2 SYGVKD. CDR3 length: 15 amino acids. The trim removed 3 bases at V and 2 bases at J, leaving 7 bases unmatched. The CDR3 nucleotides read TGTGCCATCAGTGACAGTCAGGGAGGGACCTACGAGCAGTACGTC. It codes for CAISDSQGGTYEQYV.

CDR3 in amino acids: CASSLDYWETQYF. CDR3 bases: TGTGCCAGCAGCTTGGACTACTGGGAGACCCAGTACTTC. The V call is TRBV5-5, the J call TRBJ2-5, with D unresolved. Trimming took off 0 bases at V and 5 bases at J, with 8 bases between the two ends. CDR1 and CDR2 (germline): SGHKS, YYEKEE (reference sequence). CDR3 length equals 13 residues.

The chain uses TRBV5-1 and TRBJ2-7, with 8 bases identical to TRBD1. Germline V CDR1 and CDR2: SGHRS, YFSETQ. V lost 4 bases to trimming and J lost 6 bases; unmatched junction nucleotides: 12. The CDR3 is 15 residues long. CDR3 DNA: TGCGCCAGCAGCCTGAACAGGGGGGAGTTGCTCGAGCAGTACTTC. Protein: CASSLNRGELLEQYF.

The chain couples TRBV4-1 to TRBJ2-2; TRBD1 agrees at 7 bases. The germline V gene encodes CDR1 MGHRA and CDR2 YSYEKL. V lost 0 bases, J lost 7 bases, and 5 bases stayed unmatched. CDR3 size: 15 residues. CDR3 DNA sequence: TGCGCCAGCAGCCAAGATTACAGGGGAGACGGGGAGCTGTTTTTT. Its protein product is CASSQDYRGDGELFF.

The chain recombines TRBV7-6 with TRBJ1-2; 7 bases fit TRBD1. Germline-derived CDR1 and CDR2 are SGHVS and FNYEAQ. V lost 0 bases and J lost 0; bases outside the gene matches: 7. CDR3 length: 17 residues. The CDR3 coding sequence is TGTGCCAGCAGCTTAGCGATAGGGGGCCGAGCTAACTATGGCTACACCTTC. Translated: CASSLAIGGRANYGYTF.

This rearrangement joins TRBV7-3 to TRBJ2-3; TRBD2 matches 8 bases. The V gene's germline CDR1 is SGHTA and CDR2 FQGTGA. The V and J ends lost 5 bases and 4 bases, in that order; junction bases with no gene match: 5. CDR3 length: 14 amino acids. CDR3 DNA: TGTGCCAGCAGCATCGGACTAGCTGCAGATACGCAGTATTTT. This translates into CASSIGLAADTQYF.

This clone was counted only a few times. This chain joins TRBV19 and TRBJ2-7, with a weak D call TRBD2 (6 bases). This CDR3 is 13 amino acids long. V lost 3 bases and J lost 6, with 12 bases in between. CDR1 is LNHDA and CDR2 is SQIVND in the germline V gene (reference sequence). CDR3 amino acids: CASSMAGAGEQYF. DNA for the CDR3: TGTGCCAGTAGTATGGCCGGAGCGGGCGAGCAGTACTTC.

The table lists this clone with a few counts. The chain carries TRBV27 and TRBJ1-1; the match to TRBD1 covers 8 bases. The CDR3 totals 14 residues. V was pared by 3 bases and J by 5 bases, with 5 bases of the junction left unmatched. The germline CDR1 and CDR2 sequences are MNHEY and SMNVEV (reference sequence). DNA of the CDR3: TGTGCCAGCAGTTTCACAGGGGGGGAAACTGAAGCTTTCTTT. This encodes CASSFTGGETEAFF.

This clone was seen only a few times. V gene TRBV5-1 combines with J gene TRBJ2-7, with 14 positions matching TRBD2. The germline V gene has CDR1 SGHRS and CDR2 YFSETQ. With 0 bases clipped from V and 0 bases from J, the junction kept 5 bases outside the gene matches. This CDR3 region has 18 residues. The CDR3 loop reads CASSLDGLAGGDSYEQYV. The CDR3 DNA follows: TGCGCCAGCAGCTTGGATGGACTAGCGGGGGGCGACTCCTACGAGCAGTACGTC.

This clone was detected only a few times. The rearrangement uses TRBV28 and TRBJ2-3; 12 bases map to TRBD2. The V and J ends lost 4 bases and 3 bases, in that order; junction bases with no gene match: 5. The germline V gene has CDR1 MDHEN and CDR2 SYDVKM. The CDR3 consists of 16 residues. The chain's CDR3 is CASSSPTSGGTDTQYF. The CDR3 DNA reads as TGTGCCAGCAGTTCCCCGACTAGCGGGGGTACAGATACGCAGTATTTT.

There are a few counts of this clone. The rearrangement links TRBV2 to TRBJ2-4; D is undetermined. Germline CDR1 SNHLY, CDR2 FYNNEI. The CDR3 has 16 residues. Trimming cost V 1 base and J 0 bases, with 10 bases left between them. The CDR3 sequence: CASSEGSLLAKNIQYF. DNA for the CDR3: TGTGCCAGCAGTGAAGGCAGTTTGCTAGCCAAAAACATTCAGTACTTC.

The sample holds a few counts of this clone. The chain combines TRBV4-1 with TRBJ2-1, with 11 bases matching TRBD2. The V segment lost 0 bases and the J segment 3 bases; nucleotides outside the gene matches: 7. CDR3 length equals 18 residues. Germline CDR1 MGHRA, CDR2 YSYEKL. CDR3: CASSQDPRLAGFYNEQFF. CDR3 in DNA: TGCGCCAGCAGCCAAGATCCCCGACTAGCGGGATTCTACAATGAGCAGTTCTTC.

The chain employs TRBV6-1 and TRBJ1-5, with D perhaps TRBD1 (5 bases). V was cut by 0 bases and J by 0 bases, with 9 bases left in between. The V gene's germline CDR1 is MNHNS and CDR2 SASEGT. The CDR3 has 16 residues. As DNA, the CDR3 is TGTGCCAGCAGTGAAGCGGGGCCTTATAGCAATCAGCCCCAGCATTTT. It is translated as CASSEAGPYSNQPQHF.

This clone was detected only a few times. This sample includes further DNA sequences coding for the same CDR3. This chain joins TRBV6-6 and TRBJ1-5, with 7 bases fitting TRBD1. V trimming: 5 bases; J trimming: 7 bases; junction bases outside the gene matches: 11. This CDR3 has 15 residues. The V gene's germline CDR1 is MNHNY and CDR2 SVGAGI (reference sequence). The CDR3 region has the DNA TGTGCCAGCAGTCCCGGGACAGTCGATGGACAGCCCCAGCATTTT. It translates to CASSPGTVDGQPQHF.

The V gene is TRBV30, the J gene TRBJ2-7; 9 bases match TRBD1. This CDR3 is 11 amino acids long. Germline lookup yields CDR1 GTSNPN and CDR2 SVGIG (reference sequence). The V gene end was trimmed by 5 bases and the J gene end by 7 bases; junction bases not matched to a gene: 3. The CDR3 sequence: CAWDRGGEQYF. Written as DNA, the CDR3 is TGTGCCTGGGACAGGGGGGGAGAGCAGTACTTC.

This clone came up a few times. CDR3 DNA: TGCGCCAGCAGCTTGGAACTATTAAGCGAGCAGTACTTC. Amino acids: CASSLELLSEQYF. This rearrangement joins TRBV5-1 to TRBJ2-7; D call uncertain. The length of the CDR3 is 13 residues. Germline V lookup: CDR1 SGHRS, CDR2 YFSETQ. V was pared by 0 bases and J by 6 bases, with 10 bases between.

The sample holds a few counts of this clone. The chain has TRBV7-2 and TRBJ2-7; 7 nucleotides line up with TRBD2. The CDR3 loop spans 13 amino acids. V dropped 5 bases and J dropped 3; count of bases not matched to a gene: 4. The germline V gene has CDR1 SGHTA and CDR2 FQGNSA. CDR3 amino acids: CASSKQRDYEQYF. CDR3 coding DNA: TGTGCCAGCAGCAAGCAGCGGGACTACGAGCAGTACTTC.

V usage is TRBV7-8 and J usage is TRBJ1-4, with a possible D match to TRBD1 (5 bases). The CDR3 has 11 residues. Germline V gene lookup returns CDR1 SGHVS and CDR2 FQNEAQ. Deletions cut 2 bases from V and 14 bases from J, with 9 bases between. This CDR3 is CASSLMGLLFF. CDR3 coding DNA: TGTGCCAGCAGCTTAATGGGACTTCTGTTTTTT.

This clone was detected a few times. The chain links TRBV5-1 to TRBJ1-5, with a weak D call TRBD1 (5 bases). This CDR3 spans 15 amino acids. V shed 6 bases and J shed 4 bases, with 17 bases lying between them. The germline V gene encodes CDR1 SGHRS and CDR2 YFSETQ. CDR3 DNA: TGCGCCAGCAAAGAGGCCGAGGGACTAAATCAGCCCCAGCATTTT. Its translation: CASKEAEGLNQPQHF.

This clone was seen only a few times. The sample contains more than one DNA sequence encoding this CDR3. V and J are TRBV6-5 and TRBJ2-2; D remains ambiguous. CDR1 is MNHEY, CDR2 SVGAGI, per germline. The CDR3 has 12 residues. V was clipped by 5 bases and J by 1 base, with 2 bases between them. CDR3 protein: CASSRNTGELFF. CDR3 sequence (DNA): TGTGCCAGCAGTCGGAACACCGGGGAGCTGTTTTTT.

This clone has just a few counts. The V and J genes are TRBV9 and TRBJ1-4; 9 nucleotides agree with TRBD1. Unmatched junction bases numbered 11, after V lost 3 bases and J lost 8 bases. Germline V gives CDR1 SGDLS, CDR2 YYNGEE. This CDR3 has 16 amino acids. CDR3 nucleotide sequence: TGTGCCAGCAGCGGTGACCCACAGGGGGCGGGGGAAAAACTGTTTTTT. Translated, it gives CASSGDPQGAGEKLFF.